This T cell receptor (beta chain) originates from a study of T cells in Graves' hyperthyroidism and ophthalmopathy. Overall study results and limits: Blood samples included most of the expanded thyroid clonotypes exceeding 0.001.

Germline loops: CDR1 SSHAT, CDR2 FNYEAQ (reference sequence). The CDR3 runs to 15 residues. For this clonotype: Its antigen is still unknown.

A patient was excluded if there was uncontrolled infection, other autoimmune disease, pregnancy or lactation. Amplified TCR beta CDR3 regions came from RNA transcripts. An initial round of RT-PCR targeting the TCR CDR3 relied on the HTBI primer set. TCRdb used MiXCR to reprocess the multiplex PCR reads, holding one entry per CDR3 protein. The table includes 480,000 or so distinct CDR3 sequences, 35% to 50% detected once. The sample comprised peripheral blood or thyroid tissue (not recorded which). The chain recombines TRBV7-7 with TRBJ2-5; 12 nucleotides line up with TRBD2. The TCR originated in an adult woman with Graves' disease, either hyperthyroidism or ophthalmopathy (not recorded which). The CDR3 nucleotides are TGTGCTAGAGCTCCTAGCGGGAGGGCCAGCGAGACCCAGTACTTC. Translated: CARAPSGRASETQYF. Using reference TRBV7-7 and TRBJ2-5 for the parts outside the CDR3, the full variable domain is GAGVSQSPRYKVTKRGQDVTLRCDPISSHATLYWYQQALGQGPEFLTYFNYEAQPDKSGLPSDRFSAERPEGSISTLTIQRTEQRDSAMYRCARAPSGRASETQYFGPGTRLLVL.